This record concerns one T cell receptor beta chain sequence. The assay was immunoSEQ multiplex PCR, and TCRdb's table has in-frame clones only and misses some. The data contain around 510,000 clones, roughly 95% of them singletons. This sample was taken from a study of shared clonotypes between healthy human individuals. Trimming left V 5 bases short and J 4 bases short, with 16 bases between. The CDR3 has 15 amino acids. Germline V CDR1 and CDR2: SEHNR, FQNEAQ (reference sequence). This chain uses TRBV7-9 with TRBJ2-3; D is possibly TRBD1 (8 bases). The TCR sequence derives from a woman aged 30 to 39 in good health. Specimen: naive CD4+ T cells sorted from blood. The sample's subset: CD45RA+ positively selected. The CDR3 DNA follows: TGTGCCAGCAGCACATACAGGGGGAGGGCAGATACGCAGTATTTT. This encodes CASSTYRGRADTQYF.